Listed below are T cell receptor beta chains from one sample, sequenced in a study of blood T cell repertoires in COVID-19. Repertoires were generated with immunoSEQ multiplex PCR, while TCRdb's copy carries only in-frame clones and drops some. The data hold hundreds of thousands of clones, with under 90% observed a single time. The sequenced material came from PBMCs or T cells enriched from blood (not recorded which). These receptors all come from a man aged 35 to 55 who had recovered from COVID-19. Both conserved end residues are part of each CDR3. The order of the fields is V gene, clone size, J gene, D gene, CDR3 DNA, CDR3 protein. The D gene is left open where the match is weak. Rows give clone size only sometimes, using once, few, many, or a class for an expanded clone.

v_gene: TRBV3-1/TRBV3-2
abundance: NA
j_gene: TRBJ1-1
d_gene: TRBD1
CDR3nt: TGTGCCAGCAGCCAAAGGACAGGGAACACTGAAGCTTTCTTT
CDR3aa: CASSQRTGNTEAFF

v_gene: TRBV9
abundance: NA
j_gene: TRBJ1-5
d_gene: NA
CDR3nt: TGTGCCAGCAGCGCGGACAGTCGAAGCAATCAGCCCCAGCATTTT
CDR3aa: CASSADSRSNQPQHF

v_gene: TRBV28
abundance: NA
j_gene: TRBJ1-2
d_gene: NA
CDR3nt: TGTGCCAGCAGTTTGGCAGACTATGGCTACACCTTC
CDR3aa: CASSLADYGYTF

v_gene: TRBV7-9
abundance: NA
j_gene: TRBJ2-5
d_gene: TRBD1
CDR3nt: TGTGCCAGCAGCTCCAGGGGGCAAGAGACCCAGTACTTC
CDR3aa: CASSSRGQETQYF

v_gene: TRBV5-4
abundance: NA
j_gene: TRBJ1-1
d_gene: NA
CDR3nt: TGTGCCAGCAGCTTGGGACAGATGAACACTGAAGCTTTCTTT
CDR3aa: CASSLGQMNTEAFF

v_gene: TRBV27
abundance: NA
j_gene: TRBJ1-4
d_gene: TRBD1
CDR3nt: TGTGCCAGCAGTTTCCAGGACAGGGGAGGGGGTGAAAAACTGTTTTTT
CDR3aa: CASSFQDRGGGEKLFF

v_gene: TRBV12-3/TRBV12-4
abundance: NA
j_gene: TRBJ1-2
d_gene: NA
CDR3nt: TGTGCCAGCAGTTTAGGGCAGGGGTATGGCTACACCTTC
CDR3aa: CASSLGQGYGYTF

v_gene: TRBV5-4
abundance: NA
j_gene: TRBJ1-6
d_gene: NA
CDR3nt: TGTGCCAGCAGCCCGGGAGGGGCCGGGGACCAGAATTCACCCCTCCACTTT
CDR3aa: CASSPGGAGDQNSPLHF

v_gene: TRBV10-1
abundance: NA
j_gene: TRBJ2-1
d_gene: TRBD1
CDR3nt: TGCGCCAGCAGAGCGGACAGGGACAATGAGCAGTTCTTC
CDR3aa: CASRADRDNEQFF

v_gene: TRBV10-3
abundance: NA
j_gene: TRBJ1-2
d_gene: NA
CDR3nt: TGTGCCATCAGTGCTGGGGGGTTGTACTATGGCTACACCTTC
CDR3aa: CAISAGGLYYGYTF

v_gene: TRBV7-2
abundance: NA
j_gene: TRBJ2-1
d_gene: TRBD1
CDR3nt: TGTGCCAGCAGCGCACAGGGGGTCAATGAGCAGTTCTTC
CDR3aa: CASSAQGVNEQFF

v_gene: TRBV30
abundance: NA
j_gene: TRBJ2-3
d_gene: NA
CDR3nt: TGTGCCTGGAGTGGGGGAACAGGGTCAGAAAGCACAGATACGCAGTATTTT
CDR3aa: CAWSGGTGSESTDTQYF

v_gene: TRBV3-1/TRBV3-2
abundance: few
j_gene: TRBJ1-3
d_gene: NA
CDR3nt: TGTGCCAGCAGCCACCCACTAGGTGGACAGACCGGTGCGGGAAACACCATATATTTT
CDR3aa: CASSHPLGGQTGAGNTIYF

v_gene: TRBV9
abundance: NA
j_gene: TRBJ1-1
d_gene: TRBD1
CDR3nt: TGTGCCAGCAGCGGACAGGGCTTTGAAGCTTTCTTT
CDR3aa: CASSGQGFEAFF

v_gene: TRBV6-4
abundance: few
j_gene: TRBJ2-3
d_gene: NA
CDR3nt: TGTGCCAGCAGCGGATCAGCAGGGGCAGATACGCAGTATTTT
CDR3aa: CASSGSAGADTQYF

v_gene: TRBV6-5
abundance: NA
j_gene: TRBJ2-2
d_gene: TRBD2
CDR3nt: TGTGCCAGCAGTTACTCCCGGACTAGCGGTTCGGAGCTGTTTTTT
CDR3aa: CASSYSRTSGSELFF

v_gene: TRBV10-1
abundance: NA
j_gene: TRBJ1-5
d_gene: TRBD1
CDR3nt: TGCGCCAGCAGTGAGTCGACAGGGGTCGGGCAGCCCCAGCATTTT
CDR3aa: CASSESTGVGQPQHF

v_gene: TRBV9
abundance: NA
j_gene: TRBJ2-1
d_gene: TRBD2
CDR3nt: TGTGCCAGCAGCGTAGTGGGTAGCGGGGCCGGGGGAAATGAGCAGTTCTTC
CDR3aa: CASSVVGSGAGGNEQFF

v_gene: TRBV10-3
abundance: NA
j_gene: TRBJ1-2
d_gene: TRBD1
CDR3nt: TGTGCCATCAGTTTAGACAGGGGGCTCTATGGCTACACCTTC
CDR3aa: CAISLDRGLYGYTF

v_gene: TRBV9
abundance: NA
j_gene: TRBJ2-6
d_gene: TRBD2
CDR3nt: TGTGCCAGCAGCGTAGGAGGTAGCGGGGGGGCTGGGGCCAACGTCCTGACTTTC
CDR3aa: CASSVGGSGGAGANVLTF

v_gene: TRBV5-5
abundance: NA
j_gene: TRBJ1-2
d_gene: NA
CDR3nt: TGTGCCAGCAGCCAATTACCGGGAGGCTACACCTTC
CDR3aa: CASSQLPGGYTF

v_gene: TRBV5-1
abundance: NA
j_gene: TRBJ2-7
d_gene: TRBD2
CDR3nt: TGCGCCAGCAGCTCGGGACTAGCGGGGGGCGACGAGCAGTACTTC
CDR3aa: CASSSGLAGGDEQYF

v_gene: TRBV29-1
abundance: NA
j_gene: TRBJ2-7
d_gene: TRBD1
CDR3nt: TGCAGCGTTGAAGGACAGGGTCTTTTGGACGAGCAGTACTTC
CDR3aa: CSVEGQGLLDEQYF

v_gene: TRBV24-1
abundance: once
j_gene: TRBJ2-2
d_gene: NA
CDR3nt: TGTGCCACCAGTGAAGGGGGGAACACCGGGGAGCTGTTTTTT
CDR3aa: CATSEGGNTGELFF

v_gene: TRBV5-4
abundance: NA
j_gene: TRBJ2-5
d_gene: NA
CDR3nt: TGTGCCAGCAGCTTCAGGGGTCAGGAGACCCAGTACTTC
CDR3aa: CASSFRGQETQYF

v_gene: TRBV20-1
abundance: NA
j_gene: TRBJ1-4
d_gene: NA
CDR3nt: TGCAGTGCTAGTCCCGGTTCGAGGCCAACTAATGAAAAACTGTTTTTT
CDR3aa: CSASPGSRPTNEKLFF

v_gene: TRBV13
abundance: NA
j_gene: TRBJ2-7
d_gene: NA
CDR3nt: TGTGCCAGCAGCTTTGGGTCCGGGACAAAGACCTACGAGCAGTACTTC
CDR3aa: CASSFGSGTKTYEQYF

v_gene: TRBV27
abundance: NA
j_gene: TRBJ1-2
d_gene: NA
CDR3nt: TGTGCCAGCAGCGTTTCAATAGGGGCCCTCTATGGCTACACCTTC
CDR3aa: CASSVSIGALYGYTF

v_gene: TRBV27
abundance: NA
j_gene: TRBJ2-1
d_gene: TRBD1
CDR3nt: TGTGCCAGCACCGGCCAGGGGGCTGGTGAGCAGTTCTTC
CDR3aa: CASTGQGAGEQFF

v_gene: TRBV5-8
abundance: few
j_gene: TRBJ2-1
d_gene: TRBD1
CDR3nt: TGTGCCAGCAAGAAACAGGGGGTCTACAATGAGCAGTTCTTC
CDR3aa: CASKKQGVYNEQFF

v_gene: TRBV15
abundance: NA
j_gene: TRBJ1-2
d_gene: TRBD1
CDR3nt: TGTGCCACCAGCAGAGATGTCCCCCGGACAGGGAAGGGCTATGGCTACACCTTC
CDR3aa: CATSRDVPRTGKGYGYTF

v_gene: TRBV18
abundance: NA
j_gene: TRBJ1-2
d_gene: NA
CDR3nt: TGTGCCAGCTCACCAGGACAGCTTAACTATGGCTACACCTTC
CDR3aa: CASSPGQLNYGYTF

v_gene: TRBV6-6
abundance: NA
j_gene: TRBJ2-3
d_gene: TRBD1
CDR3nt: TGTGCCAGCAGGCGACAGGGGCGCACAGATACGCAGTATTTT
CDR3aa: CASRRQGRTDTQYF

v_gene: TRBV3-1/TRBV3-2
abundance: NA
j_gene: TRBJ1-2
d_gene: NA
CDR3nt: TGTGCCAGCAGCTCCCTTAACTATGGCTACACCTTC
CDR3aa: CASSSLNYGYTF

v_gene: TRBV29-1
abundance: NA
j_gene: TRBJ2-5
d_gene: TRBD2
CDR3nt: TGCAGCGTTGATGGCGGGGGGGCGGAGACCCAGTACTTC
CDR3aa: CSVDGGGAETQYF

v_gene: TRBV7-2
abundance: NA
j_gene: TRBJ2-2
d_gene: TRBD1
CDR3nt: TGTGCCAGCAGCTTAGGACAGGGGAACACCGGGGAGCTGTTTTTT
CDR3aa: CASSLGQGNTGELFF

v_gene: TRBV28
abundance: NA
j_gene: TRBJ2-1
d_gene: NA
CDR3nt: TGTGCCAGCAGTTTGGGGAGACTAGTGTACAATGAGCAGTTCTTC
CDR3aa: CASSLGRLVYNEQFF

v_gene: TRBV27
abundance: NA
j_gene: TRBJ1-5
d_gene: NA
CDR3nt: TGTGCCAGCCGCCAGGGCAATCAGCCCCAGCATTTT
CDR3aa: CASRQGNQPQHF

v_gene: TRBV2
abundance: NA
j_gene: TRBJ1-2
d_gene: NA
CDR3nt: TGTGCCAGCAGTTCCCGACAGGCCTCTAACTATGGCTACACCTTC
CDR3aa: CASSSRQASNYGYTF

v_gene: TRBV28
abundance: NA
j_gene: TRBJ1-1
d_gene: NA
CDR3nt: TGTGCCAGCAGTTCGGGGGGCGAAGGTACTGAAGCTTTCTTT
CDR3aa: CASSSGGEGTEAFF

v_gene: TRBV2
abundance: NA
j_gene: TRBJ1-1
d_gene: TRBD1
CDR3nt: TGTGCCAGCAGTCTCCGACAGGGGGCCGGATTGGACACTGAAGCTTTCTTT
CDR3aa: CASSLRQGAGLDTEAFF

v_gene: TRBV6-5
abundance: few
j_gene: TRBJ2-7
d_gene: TRBD2
CDR3nt: TGTGCCAGCAGTTACGACGGGACTAGCGGCTACGAGCAGTACTTC
CDR3aa: CASSYDGTSGYEQYF

v_gene: TRBV24-1
abundance: few
j_gene: TRBJ1-2
d_gene: NA
CDR3nt: TGTGCCACCAGTGATCCAGTCTATGGCTACACCTTC
CDR3aa: CATSDPVYGYTF

v_gene: TRBV11-2
abundance: once
j_gene: TRBJ2-7
d_gene: TRBD1
CDR3nt: TGTGCCAGCAGGCGACCGGGACAGGGCTACGAGCAGTACTTC
CDR3aa: CASRRPGQGYEQYF

v_gene: TRBV7-9
abundance: NA
j_gene: TRBJ1-1
d_gene: NA
CDR3nt: TGTGCCAGCAGCTTAGCGCCAGGGACTGAAGCTTTCTTT
CDR3aa: CASSLAPGTEAFF

v_gene: TRBV18
abundance: NA
j_gene: TRBJ1-2
d_gene: TRBD1
CDR3nt: TGTGCCAGCTCATCGGAGAGTGGAGGGGGCATCAATGGCTACACCTTC
CDR3aa: CASSSESGGGINGYTF

v_gene: TRBV27
abundance: NA
j_gene: TRBJ1-6
d_gene: NA
CDR3nt: TGTGCCAGCAGTTTTCGAGTCAGGGGCGATAATTCACCCCTCCACTTT
CDR3aa: CASSFRVRGDNSPLHF

v_gene: TRBV14
abundance: NA
j_gene: TRBJ2-1
d_gene: NA
CDR3nt: TGTGCCAGCAGCTCGAGGGGGAATGAGCAGTTCTTC
CDR3aa: CASSSRGNEQFF

v_gene: TRBV27
abundance: NA
j_gene: TRBJ1-1
d_gene: TRBD1
CDR3nt: TGTGCCAGCAGTTTCCGGGACAGGGGGCTGTTAGCTTTCTTT
CDR3aa: CASSFRDRGLLAFF

v_gene: TRBV29-1
abundance: NA
j_gene: TRBJ2-3
d_gene: TRBD1
CDR3nt: TGCAGCGTTGAGGTGACAGGGGAGGATACGCAGTATTTT
CDR3aa: CSVEVTGEDTQYF

v_gene: TRBV18
abundance: NA
j_gene: TRBJ1-1
d_gene: NA
CDR3nt: TGTGCCAGTCCCTCGTCGGTGAACACTGAAGCTTTCTTT
CDR3aa: CASPSSVNTEAFF

v_gene: TRBV13
abundance: NA
j_gene: TRBJ2-2
d_gene: NA
CDR3nt: TGTGCCAGCAGCTTAGCTCCCGGGGAGCTGTTTTTT
CDR3aa: CASSLAPGELFF

v_gene: TRBV27
abundance: NA
j_gene: TRBJ1-1
d_gene: NA
CDR3nt: TGTGCCAGCAGTTTATCCGGGTATTCCACTGAAGCTTTCTTT
CDR3aa: CASSLSGYSTEAFF

v_gene: TRBV28
abundance: NA
j_gene: TRBJ2-2
d_gene: TRBD1
CDR3nt: TGTGCCAGCAGTTTATCCCAGACAGGGGGCGTGAAGCTGTTTTTT
CDR3aa: CASSLSQTGGVKLFF

v_gene: TRBV27
abundance: once
j_gene: TRBJ1-4
d_gene: NA
CDR3nt: TGTGCCAGCAGTTCCAACAGGGCCTTAAATGAAAAACTGTTTTTT
CDR3aa: CASSSNRALNEKLFF

v_gene: TRBV6-5
abundance: NA
j_gene: TRBJ2-2
d_gene: TRBD1
CDR3nt: TGTGCCAGCACCCACCGGGACAGGGCCGGGGAGCTGTTTTTT
CDR3aa: CASTHRDRAGELFF

v_gene: TRBV7-7
abundance: many
j_gene: TRBJ1-4
d_gene: NA
CDR3nt: TGTGCTAGCAGCAATGTCCAGGGCAGGGGTGAAAAACTGTTTTTT
CDR3aa: CASSNVQGRGEKLFF

v_gene: TRBV6-5
abundance: many
j_gene: TRBJ1-6
d_gene: NA
CDR3nt: TGTGCCAGCACAAAGGGGCCCTTATCGGCACCCCTCCACTTT
CDR3aa: CASTKGPLSAPLHF